Listed below are T cell receptor beta chains from one sample, sequenced in a study of early T cells in non-severe SARS-CoV-2 infection. TCRdb reprocessed the 5' RACE reads with MiXCR, giving one entry per CDR3 protein. The table includes tens of thousands of distinct CDR3 sequences, around 6% detected once. The sequencing here drew on whole blood, taken at baseline. All receptors derive from an adult who was a healthcare worker with PCR-confirmed SARS-CoV-2 infection or an uninfected control (not recorded which). Both conserved end residues are part of each CDR3. The size of a clone is reported for some rows only, either as once, few or many, or as a class for expanded clones.

J gene,V gene,clone size,CDR3 protein
TRBJ1-4,TRBV15,few,CATSITGINEKLFF
TRBJ2-3,TRBV4-3,many,CASSRTQGDTQYF
TRBJ2-2,TRBV12-3/TRBV12-4,.,CASSSRNRNTGELFF
TRBJ2-5,TRBV3-1,.,CASSFRTGRQETQYF
TRBJ1-5,TRBV5-6,few,CASSVNSAQPQHF
TRBJ2-1,TRBV6-4,.,CASSDTSTGWAYNEQFF
TRBJ2-5,TRBV6-6,few,CASSRDTKQETQYF
TRBJ2-2,TRBV7-3,many,CASSLAGTGEGPGELFF
TRBJ1-1,TRBV7-9,many,CASSLEGRQKNTEAFF
TRBJ1-1,TRBV7-9,many,CASSLSGRDTEAFF
TRBJ2-3,TRBV12-3/TRBV12-4,many,CASSPGRDTQYF
TRBJ2-3,TRBV5-1,many,CASSLTGTGGKGRTDTQYF
TRBJ1-2,TRBV5-6,few,CASSSEHRGYGYTF
TRBJ2-3,TRBV11-2,many,CASSSPWGGLEDTQYF
TRBJ2-3,TRBV3-1,few,CASSRGQGALYF
TRBJ1-1,TRBV4-3,few,CASSLRVDTEAFF
TRBJ1-5,TRBV6-2/TRBV6-3,.,CASTPGGTMYSNQPQHF
TRBJ2-2,TRBV11-3,once,CASSQTTNTGELYF
TRBJ2-5,TRBV5-1,many,CASSPSQSQETQYF
TRBJ2-3,TRBV4-3,.,CASSQDSGGGIELDTQYF
TRBJ1-4,TRBV20-1,.,CSAPGQGNEKLFF
TRBJ2-7,TRBV20-1,.,CSASSASSYEQYF
TRBJ1-6,TRBV25-1,few,CASSSRNSPLHF
TRBJ2-3,TRBV2,few,CASSDGAATDTQYF
TRBJ2-2,TRBV6-2/TRBV6-3,many,CASNLAGGPTGELFF
TRBJ1-6,TRBV9,many,CASSGGGNSPLHF
TRBJ1-2,TRBV27,many,CASSLNRDSNYGYTF